The 8 T cell receptor beta chains below all came from one sample that was sequenced in a study of CD8 T cells in ankylosing spondylitis. MiXCR, run by TCRdb on the 5' RACE reads, gives a single entry per CDR3 protein. The sample contains 150,000 to 200,000 distinct CDR3 sequences, about an eighth of which appear only once. What was sequenced was blood, either unsorted or a sorted T cell fraction (not recorded which). The receptors here all came from a female donor with ankylosing spondylitis or in good health (not recorded which).

Many counts were recorded for this clonotype. In DNA form, the CDR3 reads TGCAGTGCTGTCGGGACTAGCGGCCTACGCCGGCAGTACGAGCAGTACTTC. Its protein product is CSAVGTSGLRRQYEQYF. The chain recombines TRBV20-1 with TRBJ2-7, with 11 positions matching TRBD2. There are 17 residues in the CDR3. V lost 5 bases, J lost 4 bases, and 16 bases stayed unmatched. Germline CDR1 reads DFQATT; CDR2 reads SNEGSKA (reference sequence).

This clonotype appeared many times. The chain combines TRBV28 with TRBJ2-2; the match to TRBD1 covers 7 bases. With 3 bases clipped from V and 2 bases from J, the junction kept 6 bases outside the gene matches. This CDR3 region has 16 residues. Germline CDR1 is MDHEN and CDR2 is SYDVKM. The chain's CDR3 is CASSFPGQTNTGELFF. For the CDR3, the DNA is TGTGCCAGCAGTTTCCCGGGACAGACCAACACCGGGGAGCTGTTTTTT. Complete variable domain (other parts from reference TRBV28 and TRBJ2-2): DVKVTQSSRYLVKRTGEKVFLECVQDMDHENMFWYRQDPGLGLRLIYFSYDVKMKEKGDIPEGYSVSREKKERFSLILESASTNQTSMYLCASSFPGQTNTGELFFGEGSRLTVL.

This clonotype was detected many times. An end of the junction differs from the germline gene, which may be a read error. The chain carries TRBV5-1 and TRBJ2-7; possible D gene TRBD1, 5 bases. The CDR3 covers 15 residues. Germline loops: CDR1 SGHRS, CDR2 YFSETQ. In nucleotides, the CDR3 is TGCGCCAGCAGAGGAGAGAGTCAGGGTCGGGCGAAGGGGCACTTC. It encodes CASRGESQGRAKGHF.

The chain carries TRBV28 and TRBJ1-2, with D perhaps TRBD1 (5 bases). This CDR3 region has 15 residues. Trimming pared 9 bases from V and 2 bases from J, leaving 19 bases between. The germline CDR1 and CDR2 sequences are MDHEN and SYDVKM. The CDR3 sequence: CARPPGRAPNYGYTF. The CDR3 DNA is TGTGCCAGGCCCCCAGGCAGGGCACCCAACTATGGCTACACCTTC.

This chain joins TRBV6-2 or TRBV6-3 and TRBJ2-4, with D perhaps matching TRBD2 (6 bases). CDR1 and CDR2 from the germline V gene are MNHEY and SVGEGT. This CDR3 is built from 17 residues. V dropped 2 bases and J dropped 3 bases, with 17 bases sitting between them. As DNA, the CDR3 is TGTGCCAGCAGTTACGGCGCCGGGACTCTCGGCAAAAACATTCAGTACTTC. It specifies CASSYGAGTLGKNIQYF.

This clonotype occurred a few times. V gene TRBV4-3 combines with J gene TRBJ2-1, with TRBD2 matching 7 bases. The CDR3 is made up of 15 amino acids. Germline V gene data show CDR1 as LGHNA and CDR2 as YSLEER. V lost 2 bases, J lost 7 bases, and 8 bases stayed unmatched. Here the CDR3 reads CASSQTWEGMNEQFF. DNA for the CDR3: TGCGCCAGCAGCCAAACGTGGGAGGGAATGAATGAGCAGTTCTTC.

Many counts were recorded for this clonotype. The genes are TRBV14 and TRBJ2-2; unclear D gene. The CDR3 is 13 amino acids. Per germline, CDR1 SGHDN and CDR2 FVKESK. Trimming cost V 4 bases and J 4 bases, with 7 bases left between them. The CDR3 sequence: CASSLHPTGELFF. CDR3 sequence (DNA): TGTGCCAGCAGCCTCCACCCCACCGGGGAGCTGTTTTTT.

This clonotype was detected a few times. This chain connects TRBV6-1 to TRBJ2-7; 9 nucleotides line up with TRBD1. The germline CDR1 and CDR2 sequences are MNHNS and SASEGT. This CDR3 region has 16 residues. Trimming cost V 0 bases and J 1 base; bases outside gene matches: 4. The CDR3: CASSEATGTGSYEQYF. In nucleotides, the CDR3 is TGTGCCAGCAGTGAAGCCACCGGGACAGGGTCCTACGAGCAGTACTTC.